These T cell receptor beta chains were read from a single sample in a study of shared clonotypes between healthy human individuals. Assay: immunoSEQ multiplex PCR; the TCRdb copy retains only in-frame clones and omits some. The repertoire consists of a few million clones, with 85% to 95% occurring once and the leading ten covering 0.37%. The specimen was naive CD4+ T cells from PBMCs. Receptors originate from a man aged 18-30 years in good health. Some clones in this sample may be carry-over from other donors' samples. Each CDR3 is given with its conserved first and last residue. D genes are given only for firm matches. Not every row has a clone size; where given, it reads once, few, many or a size class.

TRBJ2-7,.,once,TRBV19,TGTGCCAGTAGTATAAGGTTAGGGGCCTACGAGCAGTACTTC,CASSIRLGAYEQYF
TRBJ1-4,TRBD1,.,TRBV6-1,TGTGCCAGCAGCGAAGGACAGGGGAGTGAAAAACTGTTTTTT,CASSEGQGSEKLFF
TRBJ1-1,.,.,TRBV7-9,TGTGCCAGCAGCTTACAGGGGTTCATGAACACTGAAGCTTTCTTT,CASSLQGFMNTEAFF
TRBJ1-2,.,.,TRBV6-1,TGTGCCAGCAGTGAAGCCGTTACGGGCTATGGCTACACCTTC,CASSEAVTGYGYTF
TRBJ1-1,TRBD1,.,TRBV5-1,TGCGCCAGCAGCCCACAGGGGTTCGAGAACACTGAAGCTTTCTTT,CASSPQGFENTEAFF
TRBJ2-1,.,.,TRBV6-1,TGTGCCAGCAGTGGACTTTCGAGCTCCTACAATGAGCAGTTCTTC,CASSGLSSSYNEQFF
TRBJ1-5,.,.,TRBV5-1,TGCGCCAGCAGCTTGGGGGGCCAGGGGCTGGGGCAGCCCCAGCATTTT,CASSLGGQGLGQPQHF
TRBJ2-7,TRBD1,.,TRBV10-3,TGTGCCATCAGTACCAACCGGGACAGTCTTTTGGAGCAGTACTTC,CAISTNRDSLLEQYF
TRBJ2-2,TRBD1,.,TRBV6-5,TGTGCCAGCAGAGCAGGGGGCGTCGCCGGGGAGCTGTTTTTT,CASRAGGVAGELFF
TRBJ1-1,.,.,TRBV20-1,TGCAGTGCTAGGGGTGACGGGTGGGCTTTCTTT,CSARGDGWAFF
TRBJ2-6,.,.,TRBV4-1,TGCGCCAGCAGCCAAGTCAAGAGATCTGGGGCCAACGTCCTGACTTTC,CASSQVKRSGANVLTF
TRBJ2-5,.,.,TRBV5-1,TGCGCCAGCAGCAGGGCGGTACCGGTTCCCGAAGAGACCCAGTACTTC,CASSRAVPVPEETQYF
TRBJ2-3,.,.,TRBV5-1,TGCGCCAGCAGCTCCGGAGGAGGGTGGGGAGATACGCAGTATTTT,CASSSGGGWGDTQYF
TRBJ2-7,.,.,TRBV15,TGTGCCACCAGCAGATTCGGGCAGGGGACGGGGGACGAGCAGTACTTC,CATSRFGQGTGDEQYF
TRBJ2-2,.,.,TRBV7-3,TGTGCCAGCAGCCCCCAGACTAACACCGGGGAGCTGTTTTTT,CASSPQTNTGELFF
TRBJ2-7,.,.,TRBV5-1,TGCGCCAGCAGACTTCAGGACGGCCGCTCCTACGAGCAGTACTTC,CASRLQDGRSYEQYF
TRBJ2-7,TRBD2,.,TRBV29-1,TGCAGCGTTTCAACTAGCGGGGCGTGGTACGAGCAGTACTTC,CSVSTSGAWYEQYF
TRBJ2-7,TRBD2,.,TRBV10-3,TGTGCCATCACCGGGGGCCCTACTAGCGGATACGAGCAGTACTTC,CAITGGPTSGYEQYF
TRBJ1-6,TRBD1,.,TRBV6-5,TGTGCCAGCAGTTACTCTGGCAGGGGGAATAATTCACCCCTCCACTTT,CASSYSGRGNNSPLHF
TRBJ1-1,.,.,TRBV6-5,TGTGCCAGCAGTTACGCGGCTAATAGGGTCCCCACTGAAGCTTTCTTT,CASSYAANRVPTEAFF
TRBJ2-2,.,.,TRBV7-8,TGTGCCAGCAGCCAGACGGTGAACACCGGGGAGCTGTTTTTT,CASSQTVNTGELFF
TRBJ1-1,.,.,TRBV7-2,TGTGCCAGCAGCCCCACACTGAGGGAAGTGGCTTTCTTT,CASSPTLREVAFF
TRBJ2-2,.,.,TRBV9,TGTGCCAGCACAAGGGCCGGGGAGCTGTTTTTT,CASTRAGELFF
TRBJ2-7,.,.,TRBV28,TGTGCCAGCAGATCTGTAAACCCCTACGAGCAGTACTTC,CASRSVNPYEQYF
TRBJ1-5,.,.,TRBV15,TGTGCCACCAGCAGGTGGGAATATAGCAATCAGCCCCAGCATTTT,CATSRWEYSNQPQHF
TRBJ2-3,TRBD2,.,TRBV5-1,TGCGCCAGCAGCTTACTAGCGGGAGTTGATGGAGATACGCAGTATTTT,CASSLLAGVDGDTQYF
TRBJ1-5,.,.,TRBV6-6,TGTGCCAGCAGTTACGGACACCCCGGGCAGCCCCAGCATTTT,CASSYGHPGQPQHF
TRBJ2-3,TRBD2,.,TRBV19,TGTGCCAGTAGTATAGTTAGCGGGAGGACAGATACGCAGTATTTT,CASSIVSGRTDTQYF
TRBJ2-1,TRBD1,.,TRBV30,TGTGCCTGGAGTGAAACCGGGACAGGGGTAGGTGAGCAGTTCTTC,CAWSETGTGVGEQFF
TRBJ1-2,.,.,TRBV7-9,TGTGCCAGCAGCTTAGGGCGAAACTATGGCTACACCTTC,CASSLGRNYGYTF
TRBJ1-2,.,.,TRBV7-9,TGTGCCAGCAGCTTAGCAAATGGCTACACCTTC,CASSLANGYTF
TRBJ2-5,.,.,TRBV6-5,TGTGCCAGCAGTGATACACAAGAGACCCAGTACTTC,CASSDTQETQYF